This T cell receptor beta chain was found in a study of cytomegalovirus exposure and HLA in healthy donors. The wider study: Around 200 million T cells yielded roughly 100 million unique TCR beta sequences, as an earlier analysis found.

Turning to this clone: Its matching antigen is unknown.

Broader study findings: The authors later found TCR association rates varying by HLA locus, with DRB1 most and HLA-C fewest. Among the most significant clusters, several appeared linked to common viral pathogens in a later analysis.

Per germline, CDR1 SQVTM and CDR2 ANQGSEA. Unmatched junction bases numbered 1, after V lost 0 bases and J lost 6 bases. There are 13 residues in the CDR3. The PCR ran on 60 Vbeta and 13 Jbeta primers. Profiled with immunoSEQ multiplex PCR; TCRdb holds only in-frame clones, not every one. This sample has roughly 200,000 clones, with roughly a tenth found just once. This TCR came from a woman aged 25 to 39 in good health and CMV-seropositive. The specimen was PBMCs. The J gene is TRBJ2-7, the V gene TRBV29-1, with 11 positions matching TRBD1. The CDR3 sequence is CSVEEDRGPEQYF. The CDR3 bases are TGCAGCGTTGAAGAGGACAGGGGGCCCGAGCAGTACTTC.